This T cell receptor (beta chain) was retrieved from a study of T cell changes during pregnancy in multiple sclerosis. The CDR3 contains 17 residues. The V gene's germline CDR1 is MNHEY and CDR2 SMNVEV (reference sequence). V lost 5 bases to trimming and J lost 3 bases, with 20 bases between them. This clone was seen once. This table comes from immunoSEQ multiplex PCR, and its TCRdb copy is limited to in-frame clones, with some not included. The table shows 42,000 or so clones, with 94% occurring only once. The source of this sequence is a female donor with multiple sclerosis, enrolled in a pregnancy study. The source material was CD8+ T cells from peripheral blood mononuclear cells, sampled in the third trimester of pregnancy. This chain joins TRBV27 and TRBJ1-5, with D possibly matching TRBD1 (6 bases). For the CDR3, the DNA is TGTGCCAGCAGTGCGGACCGACAGGAAGGGCTCAATCAGCCCCAGCATTTT. It codes for CASSADRQEGLNQPQHF.